These 32 T cell receptor beta chains originate from one sample sequenced in a study of T cells in localized non-small cell lung cancer. The repertoire was sequenced with immunoSEQ multiplex PCR; TCRdb's copy has only in-frame clones and lacks some. The sample consists of fewer than 12,000 clones, roughly 77% of them appearing once. Material: peripheral blood, obtained before any cancer treatment. Receptors originate from a male donor aged 60 or older with stage I lung adenocarcinoma.

The gene calls are TRBV18 and TRBJ2-3, with 11 bases matching TRBD1. This CDR3 is built from 18 residues. Germline lookup yields CDR1 KGHSH and CDR2 LQKENI. The trim removed 3 bases at V and 4 bases at J, leaving 12 bases unmatched. CDR3 nucleotides: TGTGCCAGCTCACCCATAATGAACGGACAGGGGGCGGCAGATACGCAGTATTTT. Its protein is CASSPIMNGQGAADTQYF.

This sequence joins TRBV18 and TRBJ1-5; 10 positions match TRBD1. The length of the CDR3 is 13 residues. The germline gives CDR1 KGHSH, CDR2 LQKENI. The V gene end was trimmed by 5 bases and the J gene end by 7 bases; junction bases not matched to a gene: 2. CDR3 coding DNA: TGTGCCAGCTCAGGGACAGGGGAGCAGCCCCAGCATTTT. This translates into CASSGTGEQPQHF.

About this clone itself: Other DNA sequences in the same sample also yield this CDR3. V and J are TRBV10-3 and TRBJ2-3, with TRBD2 matching 10 bases. The germline V gene has CDR1 ENHRY and CDR2 SYGVKD. The CDR3 totals 15 residues. Trimming removed 3 bases from V and 6 bases from J; junction bases left unmatched: 6. The CDR3 DNA is TGTGCCATCAGTGAACAGCGGGGGGGCAAGGATACGCAGTATTTT. The encoded protein is CAISEQRGGKDTQYF.

The V gene is TRBV7-2, the J gene TRBJ2-7; D ambiguous. Germline CDR1 and CDR2: SGHTA and FQGNSA. V lost 1 base and J 2 bases, leaving 12 bases between the germline ends. The CDR3 is made up of 15 amino acids. The CDR3 DNA is TGTGCCAGCAGCTTAGGCCCCCCCGGCCCCTACGAGCAGTACTTC. It translates to CASSLGPPGPYEQYF. Combining the CDR3 with reference TRBV7-2 and TRBJ2-7 gives the whole variable domain GAGVSQSPSNKVTEKGKDVELRCDPISGHTALYWYRQSLGQGLEFLIYFQGNSAPDKSGLPSDRFSAERTGGSVSTLTIQRTQQEDSAVYLCASSLGPPGPYEQYFGPGTRLTVT.

The V and J genes are TRBV18 and TRBJ1-1; D is possibly TRBD1 (5 bases). CDR1 and CDR2 from the germline V gene are KGHSH and LQKENI. Between the trimmed V and J ends, which lost 2 bases and 5 bases, there was a span of 9 bases. The CDR3 covers 13 residues. This CDR3 reads CASSPRQLTEAFF. In DNA, the CDR3 is TGTGCCAGCTCACCAAGACAGCTTACTGAAGCTTTCTTT.

The chain combines TRBV11-2 with TRBJ2-7, with a possible D match to TRBD1 (6 bases). The CDR3 is 14 amino acids. Deletions cut 5 bases from V and 2 bases from J, with 13 bases between. CDR1 and CDR2 from the germline V gene are SGHAT and FQNNGV. The CDR3 loop is CASSPWGPTYEQYF. Here the CDR3 DNA reads TGTGCCAGCAGCCCTTGGGGGCCCACCTACGAGCAGTACTTC.

V and J are TRBV7-9 and TRBJ2-1; perhaps TRBD2 as D (6 bases). CDR3 length equals 14 residues. Trimming stripped 8 bases from V and 8 bases from J, with 19 bases between. The germline CDR1 and CDR2 sequences are SEHNR and FQNEAQ (reference sequence). This CDR3 is CASGRPEGNHEQFF. As DNA, the CDR3 is TGTGCCAGCGGTCGGCCGGAGGGGAACCATGAGCAGTTCTTC.

CDR3 nucleotides: TGTGCCAGCAGCTTAGGCCAGGGGACAGGGGAAGAGACCCAGTACTTC. Its translation: CASSLGQGTGEETQYF. V gene TRBV13 combines with J gene TRBJ2-5; 10 nucleotides agree with TRBD1. V was clipped by 0 bases and J by 3 bases; unmatched bases: 4. This CDR3 spans 16 amino acids. Germline CDR1 and CDR2: PRHDT and FYEKMQ (reference sequence).

The genes are TRBV19 and TRBJ2-7; perhaps D is TRBD1 or TRBD2 (6 bases each). The V gene's germline CDR1 is LNHDA and CDR2 SQIVND (reference sequence). CDR3 length: 16 amino acids. The V gene lost 0 bases and the J gene lost 1 base, with 13 bases spanning the gap. CDR3 coding DNA: TGTGCCAGTAGTATAGAAGGAGGGGGTGTTTCCTACGAGCAGTACTTC. This codes for CASSIEGGGVSYEQYF.

This chain uses TRBV5-6 with TRBJ2-7; D unresolved. CDR1 SGHDT and CDR2 YYEEEE come from the germline V gene. The V and J ends lost 0 bases and 4 bases respectively, with 8 bases between them. The CDR3 is 13 amino acids. CDR3 loop: CASSLGGQYEQYF. CDR3 in DNA: TGTGCCAGCAGCTTGGGGGGTCAGTACGAGCAGTACTTC.

The chain employs TRBV7-2 and TRBJ2-3; 7 bases map to TRBD1. J lost 0 bases, V lost 2 bases, and 5 bases had no gene match. The CDR3 spans 16 residues. Per the germline V gene, CDR1 is SGHTA and CDR2 is FQGNSA. This CDR3 is CASSLQGTASTDTQYF. The CDR3 bases are TGTGCCAGCAGCTTACAGGGGACAGCGAGCACAGATACGCAGTATTTT.

V usage is TRBV12-5 and J usage is TRBJ2-5, with D unclear. Germline-derived CDR1 and CDR2 are LGHNT and FRNRAP. CDR3 size: 11 residues. Deletions cut 2 bases from V and 4 bases from J, with 2 bases between. CDR3 sequence reads: CASGLLETQYF. Written as DNA, the CDR3 is TGTGCTAGTGGTTTGTTAGAGACCCAGTACTTC.

V usage is TRBV6-5 and J usage is TRBJ1-1; D is uncertain. The ends were cut back, 8 bases at V and 3 bases at J, with 13 bases in the middle. Looked up from germline, CDR1 is MNHEY and CDR2 is SVGAGI. The CDR3 contains 13 residues. This CDR3 reads CASCGRVDTEAFF. The CDR3 DNA is TGTGCCAGCTGCGGGAGGGTGGACACTGAAGCTTTCTTT.

This clone appeared a few times. This chain links TRBV2 with TRBJ1-6, with D unclear. The CDR3 totals 14 residues. Between the trimmed V and J ends, which lost 3 bases and 9 bases, there was a span of 12 bases. From germline, CDR1 is SNHLY and CDR2 FYNNEI. CDR3 protein: CASSEYSKGSPLHF. As DNA, the CDR3 is TGTGCCAGCAGTGAGTACAGCAAAGGTTCACCCCTCCACTTT.

The CDR3 is CASSRRPGRHIDAGELFF. As DNA, the CDR3 is TGTGCCAGCAGCCGACGGCCAGGGAGGCATATAGACGCCGGGGAGCTGTTTTTT. The V and J genes are TRBV11-2 and TRBJ2-2, with D maybe TRBD2 (6 bases). The V gene lost 5 bases and the J gene lost 6 bases, with 25 bases spanning the gap. The CDR3 spans 18 residues. Germline-derived CDR1 and CDR2 are SGHAT and FQNNGV.

This clone was counted between two and nine times. The gene calls are TRBV13 and TRBJ1-1, with 7 nucleotides matching TRBD1. Per germline, CDR1 PRHDT and CDR2 FYEKMQ (reference sequence). The junction had 14 bases not matched to a gene; V was cut back by 10 bases and J by 0 bases. The length of the CDR3 is 16 residues. The CDR3 coding sequence is TGTGCCACCGGACAGGCAAAGAATTCCATGAACACTGAAGCTTTCTTT. This translates into CATGQAKNSMNTEAFF.

The chain carries TRBV2 and TRBJ2-7; 13 nucleotides align to TRBD2. The length of the CDR3 is 18 residues. The ends lost 2 bases at V and 2 bases at J; junction bases unmatched: 9. CDR1 is SNHLY, CDR2 FYNNEI, per germline. The CDR3 bases are TGTGCCAGCAGTGAATTCTCGGGACTAGCGGGGACGACCTACGAGCAGTACTTC. Protein: CASSEFSGLAGTTYEQYF.

V usage is TRBV9 and J usage is TRBJ1-5; 8 nucleotides agree with TRBD1. The CDR3 is 16 amino acids. Unmatched junction bases numbered 9, after V lost 3 bases and J lost 4 bases. Germline V gene data show CDR1 as SGDLS and CDR2 as YYNGEE. The CDR3 here is CASSGGTGGSNQPQHF. CDR3 nucleotide sequence: TGTGCCAGCAGCGGGGGGACAGGAGGGAGTAATCAGCCCCAGCATTTT.

V usage is TRBV27 and J usage is TRBJ1-1; D is unresolved. The germline V gene has CDR1 MNHEY and CDR2 SMNVEV (reference sequence). The CDR3 is made up of 14 amino acids. With 2 bases removed from V and 3 bases from J, the gap between germline ends came to 10 bases. The CDR3 loop is CASSLGNGYTEAFF. Written as DNA, the CDR3 is TGTGCCAGCAGTTTAGGAAACGGTTACACTGAAGCTTTCTTT.

This clone was detected only a few times. This chain joins TRBV5-1 and TRBJ2-7; D remains ambiguous. Germline values: CDR1 SGHRS, CDR2 YFSETQ. With 0 bases removed from V and 2 bases from J, the gap between germline ends came to 9 bases. The CDR3 has 14 residues. CDR3 DNA sequence: TGCGCCAGCAGCTTGGTCGTACAGCCCTACGAGCAGTACTTC. Encoded protein: CASSLVVQPYEQYF.

This rearrangement joins TRBV14 to TRBJ2-7, with D possibly matching TRBD1 (5 bases). The germline gives CDR1 SGHDN, CDR2 FVKESK. The CDR3 has 15 residues. Trimming took 2 bases from V and 7 from J, leaving 18 bases between them. CDR3 loop: CASSQIRGGVGEQYF. The DNA for the CDR3 is TGTGCCAGCAGCCAAATAAGGGGCGGTGTGGGTGAGCAGTACTTC.

The chain uses TRBV6-4 and TRBJ1-1; maybe TRBD1 (6 bases). CDR1 MRHNA and CDR2 SNTAGT come from the germline V gene. The CDR3 contains 13 residues. The germline V and J ends were trimmed by 6 bases and 4 bases, with 12 bases remaining between them. CDR3 region: CASSQQGSTEAFF. In DNA, the CDR3 is TGTGCCAGCAGCCAACAGGGTAGCACTGAAGCTTTCTTT.

The V gene is TRBV10-3, the J gene TRBJ2-3; TRBD2 aligns across 9 bases. Germline CDR1 is ENHRY and CDR2 is SYGVKD. Trimming cost V 0 bases and J 0 bases; bases outside gene matches: 4. The CDR3 is made up of 17 amino acids. This CDR3 reads CAISESGLAGSTDTQYF. The CDR3 coding sequence is TGTGCCATCAGTGAGTCGGGTCTAGCGGGGAGCACAGATACGCAGTATTTT.

The table lists this clone with a few counts. The rearrangement uses TRBV10-1 and TRBJ1-2; D perhaps matches TRBD1 (5 bases). Trimming left V 6 bases short and J 3 bases short, with 17 bases between. Germline loops: CDR1 WNHNN, CDR2 SYGVQD (reference sequence). This CDR3 is 15 amino acids long. The CDR3 region is CASSRRDGDYYGYTF. The CDR3 DNA follows: TGCGCCAGCAGCCGGCGGGACGGGGACTACTATGGCTACACCTTC.

This clone was seen once. The chain couples TRBV27 to TRBJ1-2, with D hard to call. This CDR3 comprises 13 residues. Trimming removed 8 bases from V and 7 bases from J, with 17 bases in between. In germline, CDR1 is MNHEY, CDR2 SMNVEV (reference sequence). The DNA for the CDR3 is TGTGCCAGCTATTCATTCACTTGGGGTGGCTACACCTTC. It specifies CASYSFTWGGYTF.

Judged by abundance, this clone is medium-sized. The chain uses TRBV6-1 and TRBJ2-7; 7 positions match TRBD1. CDR1 and CDR2 (germline): MNHNS, SASEGT. V dropped 6 bases and J dropped 3; count of bases not matched to a gene: 8. The CDR3 extends over 14 amino acids. The CDR3: CASRYEGAIYEQYF. The CDR3 bases are TGTGCCAGCAGGTACGAGGGGGCGATCTACGAGCAGTACTTC.

This clone has a handful of counts. The V call is TRBV7-9, the J call TRBJ1-1, with 8 bases identical to TRBD1. With 7 bases clipped from V and 2 bases from J, the junction kept 9 bases outside the gene matches. CDR3 length: 15 amino acids. Germline CDR1 is SEHNR and CDR2 is FQNEAQ (reference sequence). The CDR3 DNA sequence: TGTGCCAGCACCATGACAGGGGCGTATAACACTGAAGCTTTCTTT. Residues: CASTMTGAYNTEAFF.

The rearrangement links TRBV10-3 to TRBJ1-5; perhaps TRBD1 as D (5 bases). The CDR3 is made up of 13 amino acids. The V gene lost 4 bases and the J gene lost 6 bases, with 10 bases spanning the gap. CDR1 is ENHRY and CDR2 is SYGVKD in the germline V gene. CDR3 region: CAISGGGTQPQHF. The CDR3 DNA is TGTGCCATCAGTGGGGGGGGGACTCAGCCCCAGCATTTT.

The chain joins TRBV6-9 to TRBJ2-1; D may be TRBD1 or TRBD2 (5 bases each). V lost 3 bases and J lost 9, with 15 bases in between. CDR3 length: 14 amino acids. The germline CDR1 and CDR2 sequences are MNHGY and SVAAGI. CDR3 sequence reads: CASSYEPGQGEQFF. DNA of the CDR3: TGTGCCAGCAGTTACGAGCCGGGGCAAGGTGAGCAGTTCTTC.

J is TRBJ2-2 and V is TRBV5-1, with 8 bases lining up with TRBD2. Germline CDR1 SGHRS, CDR2 YFSETQ. The CDR3 runs to 15 residues. V shed 4 bases, J shed 1 base, and the junction held 3 bases outside the gene matches. As DNA, the CDR3 is TGCGCCAGCAGCAGCGGGGGCCTGAACACCGGGGAGCTGTTTTTT. It is translated as CASSSGGLNTGELFF.

The chain employs TRBV6-6 and TRBJ1-4; D perhaps matches TRBD1 (6 bases). The V end lost 10 bases, the J end lost 4 bases, and 16 bases lay between the germline ends. The CDR3 is 14 residues long. Germline loops: CDR1 MNHNY, CDR2 SVGAGI (reference sequence). The CDR3 sequence: CAIGTGGLNEKLFF. CDR3 coding DNA: TGTGCCATCGGTACCGGGGGGCTTAATGAAAAACTGTTTTTT.

By share, this clone counts as large. The chain uses TRBV27 and TRBJ1-1, with 7 bases that match TRBD1. V was clipped by 5 bases and J by 0 bases; unmatched bases: 6. Germline V gives CDR1 MNHEY, CDR2 SMNVEV (reference sequence). CDR3 length: 15 residues. CDR3 protein: CASSLDRPVNTEAFF. CDR3 sequence (DNA): TGTGCCAGCAGTCTGGACAGGCCGGTGAACACTGAAGCTTTCTTT.